The 19 T cell receptor beta chains in this list originate from one sample, sequenced in a study of technical replicates of blood from several donors. The protocol was immunoSEQ multiplex PCR, while the TCRdb copy is restricted to in-frame clones and leaves out a portion. The table has more than 90,000 clones, approximately 96% seen once. The sequencing sample was made of T cells isolated from PBMCs. These receptors were obtained from a human donor in good health.

The rearrangement joins TRBV5-6 to TRBJ2-7; D perhaps matches TRBD1 (6 bases). The V and J ends lost 9 bases and 2 bases respectively, with 27 bases between them. Per the germline V gene, CDR1 is SGHDT and CDR2 is YYEEEE. CDR3 length equals 17 residues. In nucleotides, the CDR3 is TGTGCCACTTCCAGGGGCCCTTCTGGATACAAAACCTACGAGCAGTACTTC. Its protein is CATSRGPSGYKTYEQYF. The entire variable domain, with the rest obtained from reference TRBV5-6 and TRBJ2-7, is as follows: DAGVTQSPTHLIKTRGQQVTLRCSPKSGHDTVSWYQQALGQGPQFIFQYYEEEERQRGNFPDRFSGHQFPNYSSELNVNALLLGDSALYLCATSRGPSGYKTYEQYFGPGTRLTVT.

The CDR3: CASSLRQGTEKLFF. CDR3 sequence (DNA): TGTGCCAGCAGCCTCAGACAGGGTACTGAAAAACTGTTTTTT. The chain uses TRBV13 and TRBJ1-4, with 7 bases lining up with TRBD1. Losses at the gene ends were 5 bases for V and 7 bases for J; bases not matched to a gene: 7. There are 14 residues in the CDR3. Germline assignment: CDR1 PRHDT and CDR2 FYEKMQ (reference sequence).

V and J are TRBV30 and TRBJ1-4; tentative D call: TRBD1 (6 bases). Trimming removed 6 bases from V and 8 bases from J, with 13 bases in between. Germline V CDR1 and CDR2: GTSNPN, SVGIG (reference sequence). The CDR3 is made up of 12 amino acids. CDR3 sequence reads: CACTQGDEKLFF. As DNA, the CDR3 is TGTGCCTGTACACAGGGAGACGAAAAACTGTTTTTT.

The V gene is TRBV7-9, the J gene TRBJ2-5, with a tentative D call TRBD2 (6 bases). Germline V gene sequence: CDR1 SEHNR, CDR2 FQNEAQ (reference sequence). The CDR3 consists of 15 residues. With 3 bases removed from V and 3 bases from J, the gap between germline ends came to 14 bases. The CDR3 reads CASSFYIAEKETQYF. The CDR3 bases are TGTGCCAGCAGCTTCTATATAGCGGAAAAAGAGACCCAGTACTTC.

This clone was seen only once. The chain employs TRBV4-1 and TRBJ2-7, with D possibly TRBD1 on 6 matching bases. Germline CDR1 and CDR2: MGHRA and YSYEKL. The CDR3 has 16 amino acids. Trimming left V 0 bases short and J 2 bases short, with 14 bases between. In DNA, the CDR3 is TGCGCCAGCAGCCAAGATTTCAGGGGTTGGCCCTACGAGCAGTACTTC. Its protein product is CASSQDFRGWPYEQYF.

This clone was counted a single time. The V call is TRBV27, the J call TRBJ2-1; D gene uncertain. Trimming removed 3 bases from V and 0 bases from J, with 9 bases in between. This CDR3 region has 15 residues. Germline CDR1 is MNHEY and CDR2 is SMNVEV (reference sequence). The CDR3 DNA follows: TGTGCCAGCAGTTTCTCCCCGAGCTCCTACAATGAGCAGTTCTTC. Its translation: CASSFSPSSYNEQFF.

This clone was recorded only once. This chain links TRBV9 with TRBJ2-1; D gene uncertain. The CDR3 has 13 amino acids. With 0 bases removed from V and 4 bases from J, the gap between germline ends came to 5 bases. Germline V lookup: CDR1 SGDLS, CDR2 YYNGEE. The CDR3, as DNA: TGTGCCAGCAGCGTAGATAGTTACAATGAGCAGTTCTTC. Its protein product is CASSVDSYNEQFF.

The chain has TRBV18 and TRBJ2-6, with TRBD1 matching over 7 bases. This CDR3 is built from 18 residues. V lost 3 bases and J lost 0; bases outside the gene matches: 8. CDR1 and CDR2 from the germline V gene are KGHSH and LQKENI. The CDR3, as DNA: TGTGCCAGCTCACCGCGGACAGGTGCTTCCTCTGGGGCCAACGTCCTGACTTTC. Translated: CASSPRTGASSGANVLTF.

The V call is TRBV7-9, the J call TRBJ2-7; 12 bases line up with TRBD2. Germline CDR1 SEHNR, CDR2 FQNEAQ (reference sequence). The CDR3 has 15 amino acids. V was pared by 5 bases and J by 5 bases, with 7 bases of the junction left unmatched. CDR3 DNA: TGTGCCAGCAGCCATAGACTAGCGGGGGACCACGAGCAGTACTTC. This translates into CASSHRLAGDHEQYF.

The sample holds a few counts of this clone. This chain joins TRBV11-2 and TRBJ2-3; possibly TRBD2 for D (6 bases). The CDR3 totals 14 residues. The ends were cut back, 7 bases at V and 4 bases at J, with 15 bases in the middle. Per the germline V gene, CDR1 is SGHAT and CDR2 is FQNNGV. This CDR3 reads CASTSLEGPDTQYF. The DNA of the CDR3 is TGTGCCAGCACGAGCTTGGAGGGCCCAGATACGCAGTATTTT.

The sample holds one count of this clone. J is TRBJ1-6 and V is TRBV7-9; 10 bases line up with TRBD1. Germline V gene lookup returns CDR1 SEHNR and CDR2 FQNEAQ (reference sequence). J was trimmed by 11 bases and V by 7 bases; bases with no gene match: 5. The CDR3 extends over 13 amino acids. CDR3 residues: CASTGTGDTPLHF. For the CDR3, the DNA is TGTGCCAGCACCGGGACAGGGGACACACCCCTCCACTTT.

V and J are TRBV5-5 and TRBJ2-1; perhaps TRBD2 as D (6 bases). The germline V gene encodes CDR1 SGHKS and CDR2 YYEKEE (reference sequence). Trimming stripped 1 base from V and 2 bases from J, with 10 bases between. The CDR3 covers 15 residues. CDR3 DNA: TGTGCCAGCAGCTTGTGGCTAGCGACCTACAATGAGCAGTTCTTC. Protein sequence: CASSLWLATYNEQFF.

This sequence joins TRBV4-2 and TRBJ1-3; perhaps TRBD1 as D (5 bases). The CDR3 sequence is 15 residues long. V lost 0 bases and J lost 2, with 8 bases in between. The germline gives CDR1 LGHNA, CDR2 YNFKEQ. The CDR3 DNA is TGTGCCAGCAGCCAAGAGTGGACACCTGGAAACACCATATATTTT. Its protein product is CASSQEWTPGNTIYF.

The chain combines TRBV10-2 with TRBJ1-5; perhaps TRBD1 as D (5 bases). CDR1 is WSHSY and CDR2 is SAAADI in the germline V gene. CDR3 length equals 15 residues. V was shortened by 2 bases and J by 3 bases, with 11 bases between the two germline ends. DNA of the CDR3: TGCGCCAGCAGTGAGCTGGGGCAGGTCAATCAGCCCCAGCATTTT. It codes for CASSELGQVNQPQHF.

This chain joins TRBV28 and TRBJ1-2, with a tentative D call TRBD1 (5 bases). The CDR3 extends over 15 amino acids. Germline CDR1 and CDR2: MDHEN and SYDVKM. V lost 4 bases and J lost 8, with 20 bases in between. The CDR3 DNA reads as TGTGCCAGCAGTTCGCCCCGGGGGGACTCGGGCGGCTACACCTTC. This gives the protein CASSSPRGDSGGYTF.

The CDR3 spells CASSTSGSYNEQFF. CDR3 nucleotide sequence: TGTGCCAGCAGTACTAGCGGCTCCTACAATGAGCAGTTCTTC. This sequence joins TRBV5-6 and TRBJ2-1; 8 bases match TRBD2. The ends lost 5 bases at V and 0 bases at J; junction bases unmatched: 1. The CDR3 is 14 residues long. Germline loops: CDR1 SGHDT, CDR2 YYEEEE. Drawing the rest from reference TRBV5-6 and TRBJ2-1, the complete variable domain is DAGVTQSPTHLIKTRGQQVTLRCSPKSGHDTVSWYQQALGQGPQFIFQYYEEEERQRGNFPDRFSGHQFPNYSSELNVNALLLGDSALYLCASSTSGSYNEQFFGPGTRLTVL.

This chain uses TRBV29-1 with TRBJ2-7, with D possibly being TRBD2 (7 bases). The CDR3 extends over 14 amino acids. V gave up 6 bases and J gave up 1 base, with 16 bases separating them. The germline CDR1 and CDR2 sequences are SQVTM and ANQGSEA. In DNA form, the CDR3 reads TGCAGCGTGGGAGCGGGGACATCTTCCTACGAGCAGTACTTC. It translates to CSVGAGTSSYEQYF.

The V call is TRBV4-1, the J call TRBJ2-5; 7 positions match TRBD2. After removal of 3 bases from V and 5 bases from J, the junction contained 6 bases not matched to a gene. The germline gives CDR1 MGHRA, CDR2 YSYEKL. The CDR3 runs 14 residues. The CDR3 DNA sequence: TGCGCCAGCAGCCAGTTCGGGGGGTATGAGACCCAGTACTTC. Its translation: CASSQFGGYETQYF.

The V and J genes are TRBV25-1 and TRBJ2-3; 14 nucleotides agree with TRBD2. Germline V lookup: CDR1 MGHDK, CDR2 SYGVNS. The CDR3 spans 17 residues. Trimming cost V 2 bases and J 5 bases; bases outside gene matches: 6. The CDR3 bases are TGTGCCAGCAGTGAAGGACTAGCGGGGGGTCCAATAGATACGCAGTATTTT. This codes for CASSEGLAGGPIDTQYF.